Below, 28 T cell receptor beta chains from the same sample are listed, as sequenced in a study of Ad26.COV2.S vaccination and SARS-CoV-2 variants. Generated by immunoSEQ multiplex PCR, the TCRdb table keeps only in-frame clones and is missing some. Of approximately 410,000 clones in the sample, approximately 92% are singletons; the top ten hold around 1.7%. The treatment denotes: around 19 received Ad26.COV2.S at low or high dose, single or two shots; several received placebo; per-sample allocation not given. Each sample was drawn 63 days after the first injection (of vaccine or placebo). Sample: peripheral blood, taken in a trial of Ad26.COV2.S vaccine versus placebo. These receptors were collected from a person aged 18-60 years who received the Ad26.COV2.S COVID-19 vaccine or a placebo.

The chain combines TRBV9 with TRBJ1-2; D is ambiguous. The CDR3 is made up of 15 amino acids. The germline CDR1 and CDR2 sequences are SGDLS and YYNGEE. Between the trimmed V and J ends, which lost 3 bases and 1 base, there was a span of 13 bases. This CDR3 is CASSDHPWSNYGYTF. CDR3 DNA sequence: TGTGCCAGCAGCGACCACCCCTGGAGTAACTATGGCTACACCTTC.

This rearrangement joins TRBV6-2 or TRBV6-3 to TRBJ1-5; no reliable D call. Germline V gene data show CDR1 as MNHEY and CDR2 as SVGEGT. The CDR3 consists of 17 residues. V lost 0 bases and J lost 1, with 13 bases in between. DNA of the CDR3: TGTGCCAGCAGTTACTCGTTAAAGGGAGTCAGCAATCAGCCCCAGCATTTT. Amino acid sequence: CASSYSLKGVSNQPQHF.

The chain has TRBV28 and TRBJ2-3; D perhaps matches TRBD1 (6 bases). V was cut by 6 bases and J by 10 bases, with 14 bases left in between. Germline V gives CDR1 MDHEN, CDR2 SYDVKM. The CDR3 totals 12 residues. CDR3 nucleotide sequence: TGTGCCAGCAGCCTGACAGGAAGGGCGCAGTATTTT. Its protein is CASSLTGRAQYF.

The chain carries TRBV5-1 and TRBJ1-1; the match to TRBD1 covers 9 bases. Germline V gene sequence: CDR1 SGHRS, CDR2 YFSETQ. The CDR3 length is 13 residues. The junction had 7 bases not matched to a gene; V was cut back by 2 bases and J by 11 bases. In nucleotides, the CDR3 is TGCGCCAGCAGCTTACAGGGGGCTCCGGACGCTTTCTTT. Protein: CASSLQGAPDAFF.

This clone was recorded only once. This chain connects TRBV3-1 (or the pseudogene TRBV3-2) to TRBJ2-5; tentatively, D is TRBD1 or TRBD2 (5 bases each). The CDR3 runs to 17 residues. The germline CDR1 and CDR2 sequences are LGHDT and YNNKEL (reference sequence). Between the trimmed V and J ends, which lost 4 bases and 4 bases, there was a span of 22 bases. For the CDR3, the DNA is TGTGCCAGCAGCCTCCTTCAACCGGGACCTTTACGAGAGACCCAGTACTTC. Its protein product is CASSLLQPGPLRETQYF.

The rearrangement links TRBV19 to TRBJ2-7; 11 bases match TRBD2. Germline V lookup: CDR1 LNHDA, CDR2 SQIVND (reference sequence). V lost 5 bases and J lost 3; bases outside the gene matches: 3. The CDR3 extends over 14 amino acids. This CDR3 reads CASSFGTSGYEQYF. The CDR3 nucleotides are TGTGCCAGTAGTTTCGGGACTAGCGGCTACGAGCAGTACTTC. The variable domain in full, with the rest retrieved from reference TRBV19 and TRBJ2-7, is DGGITQSPKYLFRKEGQNVTLSCEQNLNHDAMYWYRQDPGQGLRLIYYSQIVNDFQKGDIAEGYSVSREKKESFPLTVTSAQKNPTAFYLCASSFGTSGYEQYFGPGTRLTVT.

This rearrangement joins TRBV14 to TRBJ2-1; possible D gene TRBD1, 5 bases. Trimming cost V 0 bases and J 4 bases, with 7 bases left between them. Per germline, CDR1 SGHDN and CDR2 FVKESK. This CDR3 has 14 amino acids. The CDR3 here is CASSQDGAYNEQFF. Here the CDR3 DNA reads TGTGCCAGCAGCCAAGATGGGGCTTACAATGAGCAGTTCTTC.

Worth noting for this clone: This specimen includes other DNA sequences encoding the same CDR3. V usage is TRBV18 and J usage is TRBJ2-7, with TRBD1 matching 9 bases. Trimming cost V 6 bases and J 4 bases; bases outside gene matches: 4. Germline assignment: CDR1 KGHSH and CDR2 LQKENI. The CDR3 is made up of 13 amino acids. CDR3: CASSRDRVYEQYF. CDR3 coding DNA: TGTGCCAGCTCCCGGGACAGGGTTTACGAGCAGTACTTC.

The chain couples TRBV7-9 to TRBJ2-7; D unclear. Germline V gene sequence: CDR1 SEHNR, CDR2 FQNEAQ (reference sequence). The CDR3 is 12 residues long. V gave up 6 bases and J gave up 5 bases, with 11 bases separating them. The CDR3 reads CASRELGNEQYF. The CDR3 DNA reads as TGTGCCAGCAGGGAGTTGGGGAACGAGCAGTACTTC.

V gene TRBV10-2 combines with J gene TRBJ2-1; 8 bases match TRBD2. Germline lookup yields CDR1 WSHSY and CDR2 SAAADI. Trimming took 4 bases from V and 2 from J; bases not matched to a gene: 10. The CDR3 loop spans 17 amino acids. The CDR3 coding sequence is TGCGCCAGCAGTGCGAGTTTCGGGGGGGGGCCCTACAATGAGCAGTTCTTC. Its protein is CASSASFGGGPYNEQFF.

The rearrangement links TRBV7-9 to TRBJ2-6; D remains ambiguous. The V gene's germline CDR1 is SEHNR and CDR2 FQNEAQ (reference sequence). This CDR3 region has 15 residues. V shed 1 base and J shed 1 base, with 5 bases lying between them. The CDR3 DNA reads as TGTGCCAGCAGCTTAGGCCGGTCTGGGGCCAACGTCCTGACTTTC. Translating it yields CASSLGRSGANVLTF.

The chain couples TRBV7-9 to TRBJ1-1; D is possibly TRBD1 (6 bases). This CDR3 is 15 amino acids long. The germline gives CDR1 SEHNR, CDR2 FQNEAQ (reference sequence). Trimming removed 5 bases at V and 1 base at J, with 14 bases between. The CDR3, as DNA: TGTGCCAGCAGCCACCTTCAGGGGAGGAACACTGAAGCTTTCTTT. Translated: CASSHLQGRNTEAFF.

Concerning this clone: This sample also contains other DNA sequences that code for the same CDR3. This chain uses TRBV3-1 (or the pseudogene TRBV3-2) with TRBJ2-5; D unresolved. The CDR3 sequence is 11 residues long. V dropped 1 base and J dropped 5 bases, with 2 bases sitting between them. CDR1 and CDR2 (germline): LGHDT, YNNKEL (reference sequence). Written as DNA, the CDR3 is TGTGCCAGCAGCCAAGGGGAGACCCAGTACTTC. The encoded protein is CASSQGETQYF.

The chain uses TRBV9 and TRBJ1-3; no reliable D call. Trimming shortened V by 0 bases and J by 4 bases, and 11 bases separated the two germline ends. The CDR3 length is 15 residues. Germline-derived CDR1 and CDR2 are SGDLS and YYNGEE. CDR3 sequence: CASSVGMPGGNTIYF. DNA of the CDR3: TGTGCCAGCAGCGTAGGGATGCCTGGGGGAAACACCATATATTTT.

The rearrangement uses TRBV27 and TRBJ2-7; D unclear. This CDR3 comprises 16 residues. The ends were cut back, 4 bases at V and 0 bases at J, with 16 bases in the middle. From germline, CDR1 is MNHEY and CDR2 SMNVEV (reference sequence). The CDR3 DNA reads TGTGCCAGCAGTTCCCTCAGACATTCCAGCTCCTACGAGCAGTACTTC. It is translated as CASSSLRHSSSYEQYF.

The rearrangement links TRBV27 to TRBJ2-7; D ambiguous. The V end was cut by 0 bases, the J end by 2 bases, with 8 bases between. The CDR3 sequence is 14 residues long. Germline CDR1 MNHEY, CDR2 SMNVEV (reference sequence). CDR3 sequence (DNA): TGTGCCAGCAGTTTATCGGTAGGGCCCTACGAGCAGTACTTC. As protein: CASSLSVGPYEQYF.

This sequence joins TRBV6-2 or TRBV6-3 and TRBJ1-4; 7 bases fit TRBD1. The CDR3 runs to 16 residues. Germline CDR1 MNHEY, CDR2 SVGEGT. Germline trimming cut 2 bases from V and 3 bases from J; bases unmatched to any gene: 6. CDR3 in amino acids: CASSYPRQGPNEKLFF. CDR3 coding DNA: TGTGCCAGCAGTTACCCCCGACAGGGCCCTAATGAAAAACTGTTTTTT.

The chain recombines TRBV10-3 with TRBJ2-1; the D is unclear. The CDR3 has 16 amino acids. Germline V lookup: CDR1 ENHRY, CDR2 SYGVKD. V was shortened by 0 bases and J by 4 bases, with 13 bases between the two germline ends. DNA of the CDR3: TGTGCCATCAGTGAGTCTGATAGTTCGGTTTACAATGAGCAGTTCTTC. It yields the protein CAISESDSSVYNEQFF.

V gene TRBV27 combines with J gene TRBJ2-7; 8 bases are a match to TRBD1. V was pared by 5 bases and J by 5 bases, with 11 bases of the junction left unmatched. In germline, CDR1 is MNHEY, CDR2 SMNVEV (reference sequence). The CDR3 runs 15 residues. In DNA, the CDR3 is TGTGCCAGCAGTAAAGCCGGACAGGGTCGGAACGAGCAGTACTTC. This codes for CASSKAGQGRNEQYF.

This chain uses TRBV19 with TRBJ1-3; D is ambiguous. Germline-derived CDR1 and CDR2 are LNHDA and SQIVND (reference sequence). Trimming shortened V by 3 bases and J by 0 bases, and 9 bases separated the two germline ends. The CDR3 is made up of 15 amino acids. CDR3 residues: CASSIGLNSGNTIYF. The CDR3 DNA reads TGTGCCAGTAGTATCGGACTGAACTCTGGAAACACCATATATTTT.

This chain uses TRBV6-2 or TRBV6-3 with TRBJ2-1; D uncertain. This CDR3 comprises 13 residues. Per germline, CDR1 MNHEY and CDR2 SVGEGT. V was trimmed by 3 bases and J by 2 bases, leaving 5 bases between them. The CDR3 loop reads CASSYEAYNEQFF. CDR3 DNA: TGTGCCAGCAGTTATGAGGCCTACAATGAGCAGTTCTTC.

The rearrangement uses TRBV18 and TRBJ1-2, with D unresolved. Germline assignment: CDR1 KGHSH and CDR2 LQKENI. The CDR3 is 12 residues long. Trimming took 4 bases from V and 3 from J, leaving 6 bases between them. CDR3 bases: TGTGCCAGCTCACGGGGAGACTATGGCTACACCTTC. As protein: CASSRGDYGYTF.

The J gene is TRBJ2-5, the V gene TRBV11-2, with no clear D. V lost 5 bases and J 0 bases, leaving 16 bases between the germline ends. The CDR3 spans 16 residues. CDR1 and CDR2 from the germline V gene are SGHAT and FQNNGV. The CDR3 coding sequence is TGTGCCAGCAGCCCCCTCCCGACTGTGTACCAAGAGACCCAGTACTTC. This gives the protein CASSPLPTVYQETQYF.

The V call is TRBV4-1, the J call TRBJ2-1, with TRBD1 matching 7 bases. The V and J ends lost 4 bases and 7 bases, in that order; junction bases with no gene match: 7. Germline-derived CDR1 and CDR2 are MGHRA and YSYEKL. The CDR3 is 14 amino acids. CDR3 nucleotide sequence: TGCGCCAGCAGCCCCATGGACAGGTATAATGAGCAGTTCTTC. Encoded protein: CASSPMDRYNEQFF.

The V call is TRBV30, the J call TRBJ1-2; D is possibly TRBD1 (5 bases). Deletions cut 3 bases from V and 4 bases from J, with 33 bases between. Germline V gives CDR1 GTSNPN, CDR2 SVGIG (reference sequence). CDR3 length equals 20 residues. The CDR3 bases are TGTGCCTGGAGAGGTGCCAATCCGAGGCAGGGCGCACGATTTAGCTATGGCTACACCTTC. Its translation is CAWRGANPRQGARFSYGYTF.

This CDR3 reads CASSELAGTRGTGELFF. DNA of the CDR3: TGCGCCAGCAGTGAGCTGGCCGGGACTAGAGGCACCGGGGAGCTGTTTTTT. The J gene is TRBJ2-2, the V gene TRBV10-2; TRBD2 matches 8 bases. V lost 2 bases, J lost 4 bases, and 9 bases stayed unmatched. The CDR3 consists of 17 residues. In germline, CDR1 is WSHSY, CDR2 SAAADI.

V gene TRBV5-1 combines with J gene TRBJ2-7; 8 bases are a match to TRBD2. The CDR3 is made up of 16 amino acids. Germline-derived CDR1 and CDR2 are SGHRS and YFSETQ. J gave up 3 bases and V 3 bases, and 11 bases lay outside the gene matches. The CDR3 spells CASSWGPSGQNYEQYF. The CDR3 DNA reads TGCGCCAGCAGCTGGGGACCTAGCGGGCAGAACTACGAGCAGTACTTC. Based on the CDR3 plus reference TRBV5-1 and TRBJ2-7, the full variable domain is KAGVTQTPRYLIKTRGQQVTLSCSPISGHRSVSWYQQTPGQGLQFLFEYFSETQRNKGNFPGRFSGRQFSNSRSEMNVSTLELGDSALYLCASSWGPSGQNYEQYFGPGTRLTVT.

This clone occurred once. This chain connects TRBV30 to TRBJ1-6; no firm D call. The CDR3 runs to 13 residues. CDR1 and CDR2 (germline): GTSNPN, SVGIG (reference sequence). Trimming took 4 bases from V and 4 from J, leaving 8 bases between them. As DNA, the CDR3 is TGTGCCTGGACCAGACAATATAATTCACCCCTCCACTTT. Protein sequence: CAWTRQYNSPLHF.